This TCR beta chain came from a study of memory CD4+ T cells and cytomegalovirus serostatus. Notes on the study in general: The CMV-associated TCR signature appears largely within the CD4+ memory repertoire.

Single viable CD3+CD4+CD8-CD45RO+ cells were sorted as the memory CD4+ T cells. The CDR3 extends over 19 amino acids. The V segment lost 5 bases and the J segment 4 bases; nucleotides outside the gene matches: 15. Germline V gives CDR1 SEHNR, CDR2 FQNEAQ (reference sequence). Concerning this clone: No antigen is known for it.

Sequenced by immunoSEQ multiplex PCR; TCRdb stores in-frame clones only, minus some. Of tens of thousands of clones listed, 75% to 80% are singletons. The TCR originated in an adult in good health and CMV-seropositive. The J gene is TRBJ2-7, the V gene TRBV7-9; 15 nucleotides agree with TRBD2. Sequences were obtained from memory CD4+ T cells from blood. CDR3 coding DNA: TGTGCCAGCAGCGCAAGGACCGGGACTAGCGGGGGGTACCCATACGAGCAGTACTTC. Its protein product is CASSARTGTSGGYPYEQYF.